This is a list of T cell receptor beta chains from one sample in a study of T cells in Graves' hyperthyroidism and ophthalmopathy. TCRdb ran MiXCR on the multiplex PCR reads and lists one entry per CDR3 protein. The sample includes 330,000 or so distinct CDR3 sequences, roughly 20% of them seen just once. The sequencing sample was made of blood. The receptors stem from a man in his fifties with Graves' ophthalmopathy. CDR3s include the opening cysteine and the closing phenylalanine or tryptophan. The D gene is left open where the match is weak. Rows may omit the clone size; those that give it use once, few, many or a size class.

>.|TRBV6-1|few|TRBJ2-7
CASSYGPGGLYEQYF
TGTGCCAGCAGTTATGGCCCCGGGGGCCTCTACGAGCAGTACTTC
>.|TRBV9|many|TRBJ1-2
CASSVNYGYTF
TGTGCCAGCAGCGTGAACTATGGCTACACCTTC
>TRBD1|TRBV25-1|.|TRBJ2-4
CASRRTGPRAKNIQYF
TGTGCCAGCAGGCGGACAGGGCCTAGAGCCAAAAACATTCAGTACTTC
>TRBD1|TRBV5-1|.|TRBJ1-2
CASSLGQGVNYGYTF
TGCGCCAGCAGCTTGGGACAGGGGGTCAACTATGGCTACACCTTC
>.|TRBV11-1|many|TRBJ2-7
CASSLSLGRTDEQYF
TGTGCCAGCAGCTTATCCTTGGGGAGGACAGACGAGCAGTACTTC
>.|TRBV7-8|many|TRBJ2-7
CASSFGPGSGDYEQYF
TGTGCCAGCAGCTTTGGACCCGGGTCTGGGGATTACGAGCAGTACTTC
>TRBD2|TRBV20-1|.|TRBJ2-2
CSAHRWASGRANTGELFF
TGCAGTGCACATCGATGGGCTAGCGGGAGGGCCAACACCGGGGAGCTGTTTTTT
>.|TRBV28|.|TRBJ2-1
CASSFGPNEQFF
TGTGCCAGCAGTTTTGGGCCCAATGAGCAGTTCTTC
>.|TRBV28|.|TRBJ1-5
CASSTREAQHF
TGTGCCAGCAGTACCCGGGAGGCCCAGCATTTT
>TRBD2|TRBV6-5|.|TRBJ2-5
CASSSVAGDETQYF
TGTGCCAGCAGTTCAGTAGCGGGAGACGAGACCCAGTACTTC
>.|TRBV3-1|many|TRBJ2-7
CASSQLRDEQYF
TGTGCCAGCAGTCAGCTTAGGGACGAGCAGTACTTC
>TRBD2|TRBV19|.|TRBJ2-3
CATKGGISQSGSTDTQYF
TGTGCCACCAAGGGAGGGATCTCCCAAAGTGGAAGCACAGATACGCAGTATTTT
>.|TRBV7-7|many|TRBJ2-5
CASSLGGGNGETQYF
TGTGCTAGCAGCTTAGGAGGGGGTAACGGGGAGACCCAGTACTTC
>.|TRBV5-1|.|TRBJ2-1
CASSFLDTWTTYNEQFF
TGCGCCAGCAGCTTTTTGGATACGTGGACAACGTACAATGAGCAGTTCTTC
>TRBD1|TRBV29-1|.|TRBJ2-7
CSASGTENSYEQYF
TGCAGCGCCTCCGGGACAGAGAACTCCTACGAGCAGTACTTC
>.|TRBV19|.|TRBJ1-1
CASSLTGLSVGTEAFF
TGTGCCAGTAGTCTAACAGGGTTGAGTGTCGGCACTGAAGCTTTCTTT
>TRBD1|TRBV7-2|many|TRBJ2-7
CASSWRQGGGYEQYF
TGTGCCAGCAGCTGGAGACAGGGCGGAGGCTACGAGCAGTACTTC
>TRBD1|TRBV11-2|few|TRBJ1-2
CASSQASSGTEVYGYTF
TGTGCCAGCAGCCAAGCCTCCTCCGGGACAGAGGTCTATGGCTACACCTTC
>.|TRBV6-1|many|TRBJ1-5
CASSRGLRGNQPQHF
TGTGCCAGCAGCCGGGGTCTAAGGGGCAATCAGCCCCAGCATTTT
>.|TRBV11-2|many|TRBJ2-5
CASSPGVRGETQYF
TGTGCCAGCAGCCCCGGGGTCCGGGGAGAGACCCAGTACTTC
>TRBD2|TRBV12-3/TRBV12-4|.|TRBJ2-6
CASRLGGALAGANVLTF
TGTGCCAGCAGACTCGGGGGGGCGCTAGCTGGGGCCAACGTCCTGACTTTC
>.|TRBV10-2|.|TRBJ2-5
CASSVGTQETQYF
TGCGCCAGCAGTGTAGGAACTCAAGAGACCCAGTACTTC
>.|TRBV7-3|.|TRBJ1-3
CASSAYPGGNTIYF
TGTGCCAGCAGCGCGTACCCAGGGGGAAACACCATATATTTT
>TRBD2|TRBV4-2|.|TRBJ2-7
CASSRTSGSSDEQYF
TGTGCCAGCAGCCGGACTAGCGGGAGTAGCGACGAGCAGTACTTC
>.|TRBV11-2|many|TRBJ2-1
CASSSPPPGIDHSYNEQFF
TGTGCCAGCAGTTCACCCCCCCCCGGAATCGACCACTCCTACAATGAGCAGTTCTTC
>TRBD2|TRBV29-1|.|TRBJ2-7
CSVPSTSGDSYEQYF
TGCAGCGTTCCGTCAACTAGCGGAGACTCCTACGAGCAGTACTTC
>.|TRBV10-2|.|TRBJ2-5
CASSFSDIQETQYF
TGCGCCAGCAGCTTCTCAGACATCCAAGAGACCCAGTACTTC
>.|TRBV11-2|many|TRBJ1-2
CASSPGRTVYGYTF
TGTGCCAGCAGCCCTGGGCGGACAGTCTATGGCTACACCTTC
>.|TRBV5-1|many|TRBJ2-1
CASSPSSRTDLYNEQFF
TGCGCCAGCAGCCCCAGTAGTAGGACGGATCTCTACAATGAGCAGTTCTTC
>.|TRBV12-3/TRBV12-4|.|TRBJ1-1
CASSLARGTEAFF
TGTGCCAGCAGTTTAGCGCGGGGCACTGAAGCTTTCTTT
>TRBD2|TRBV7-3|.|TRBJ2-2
CASSLGLAGGPGELFF
TGTGCCAGCAGCTTAGGACTAGCGGGAGGGCCCGGGGAGCTGTTTTTT
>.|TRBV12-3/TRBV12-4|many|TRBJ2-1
CASSSPADSSYNEQFF
TGTGCCAGCAGTTCCCCAGCGGATAGCTCCTACAATGAGCAGTTCTTC
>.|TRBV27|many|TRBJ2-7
CASRPPGRNTEQYF
TGTGCCAGCAGACCCCCCGGCAGGAACACGGAGCAGTACTTC
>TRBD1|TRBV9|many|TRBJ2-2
CASSKGQGIGELFF
TGTGCCAGCAGCAAAGGACAGGGAATCGGGGAGCTGTTTTTT
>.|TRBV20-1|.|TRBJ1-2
CSARGGGGYTF
TGCAGTGCTAGAGGGGGGGGTGGCTACACCTTC
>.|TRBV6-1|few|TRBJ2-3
CASSSSGSDTQYF
TGTGCCAGCAGTAGCAGCGGATCAGATACGCAGTATTTT
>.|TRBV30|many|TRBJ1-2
CAWSEGQGYGYTF
TGTGCCTGGAGTGAGGGGCAGGGTTATGGCTACACCTTC
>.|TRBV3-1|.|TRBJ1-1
CASSLGGMTFF
TGTGCCAGCAGCCTGGGGGGGATGACTTTCTTT
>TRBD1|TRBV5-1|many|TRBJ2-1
CASSLVQGLREEQFF
TGCGCCAGCAGCTTGGTACAGGGGTTGCGCGAGGAGCAGTTCTTC
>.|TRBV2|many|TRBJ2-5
CASSGASAPYQETQYF
TGTGCCAGCAGCGGCGCTAGCGCCCCATACCAAGAGACCCAGTACTTC
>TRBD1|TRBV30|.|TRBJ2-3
CAWRPGQFTDTQYF
TGTGCCTGGAGGCCGGGACAGTTCACAGATACGCAGTATTTT